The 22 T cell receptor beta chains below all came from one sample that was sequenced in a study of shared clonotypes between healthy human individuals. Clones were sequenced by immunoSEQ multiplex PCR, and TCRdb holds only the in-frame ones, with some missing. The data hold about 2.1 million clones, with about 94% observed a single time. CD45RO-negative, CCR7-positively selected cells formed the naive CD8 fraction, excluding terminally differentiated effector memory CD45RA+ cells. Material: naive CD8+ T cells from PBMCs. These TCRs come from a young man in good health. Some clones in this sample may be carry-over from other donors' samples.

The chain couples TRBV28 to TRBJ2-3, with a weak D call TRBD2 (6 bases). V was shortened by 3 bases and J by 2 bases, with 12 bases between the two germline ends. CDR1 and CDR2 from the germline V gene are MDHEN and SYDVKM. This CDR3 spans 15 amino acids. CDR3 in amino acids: CASSLSSGFTDTQYF. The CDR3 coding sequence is TGTGCCAGCAGTTTGTCGAGCGGGTTCACAGATACGCAGTATTTT.

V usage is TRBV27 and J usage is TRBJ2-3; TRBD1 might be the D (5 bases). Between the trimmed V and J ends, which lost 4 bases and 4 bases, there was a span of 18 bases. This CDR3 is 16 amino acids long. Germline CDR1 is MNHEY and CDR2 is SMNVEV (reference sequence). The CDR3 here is CASSWNTGEIPDTQYF. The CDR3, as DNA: TGTGCCAGCAGTTGGAACACAGGCGAGATTCCAGATACGCAGTATTTT.

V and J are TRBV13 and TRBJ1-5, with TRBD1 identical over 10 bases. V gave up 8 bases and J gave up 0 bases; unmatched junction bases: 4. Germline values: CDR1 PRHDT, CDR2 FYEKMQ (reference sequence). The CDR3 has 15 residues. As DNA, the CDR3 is TGTGCCAGCCGACAGGGGGCCGATAGCAATCAGCCCCAGCATTTT. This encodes CASRQGADSNQPQHF.

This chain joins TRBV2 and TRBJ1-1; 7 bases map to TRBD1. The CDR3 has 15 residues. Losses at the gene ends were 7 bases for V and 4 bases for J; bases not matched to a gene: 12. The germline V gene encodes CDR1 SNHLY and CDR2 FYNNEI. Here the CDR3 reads CASTRGAGVGTEAFF. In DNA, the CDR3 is TGTGCCAGCACCAGGGGGGCAGGGGTGGGCACTGAAGCTTTCTTT.

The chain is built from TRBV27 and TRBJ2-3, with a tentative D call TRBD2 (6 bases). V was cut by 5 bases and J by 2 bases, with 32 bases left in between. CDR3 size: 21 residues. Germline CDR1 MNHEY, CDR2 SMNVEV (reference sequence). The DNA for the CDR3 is TGTGCCAGCAGTCCCCAAGGGCTCGGGGGAGCACGTTCTGATTACACAGATACGCAGTATTTT. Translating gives CASSPQGLGGARSDYTDTQYF.

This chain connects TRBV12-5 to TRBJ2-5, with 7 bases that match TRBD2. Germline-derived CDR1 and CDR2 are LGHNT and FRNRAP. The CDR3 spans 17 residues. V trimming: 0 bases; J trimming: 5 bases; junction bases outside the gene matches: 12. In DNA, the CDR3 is TGTGCTAGTGGTTTGGTACCAGCTCGCGGGAGAGCCGAGACCCAGTACTTC. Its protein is CASGLVPARGRAETQYF.

The CDR3 DNA reads TGTGCCAGCACCTCGGGTCCGAGCTCCTACAATGAGCAGTTCTTC. This gives the protein CASTSGPSSYNEQFF. This chain connects TRBV4-2 to TRBJ2-1; unclear D gene. V lost 7 bases and J lost 0, with 13 bases in between. Germline V gives CDR1 LGHNA, CDR2 YNFKEQ. The CDR3 covers 15 residues.

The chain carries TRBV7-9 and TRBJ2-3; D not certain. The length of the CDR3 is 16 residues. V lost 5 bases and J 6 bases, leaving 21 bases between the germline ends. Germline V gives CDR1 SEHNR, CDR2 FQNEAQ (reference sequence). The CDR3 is CASSPRRGKGLDTQYF. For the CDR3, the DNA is TGTGCCAGCAGCCCCCGGAGAGGAAAGGGATTGGATACGCAGTATTTT.

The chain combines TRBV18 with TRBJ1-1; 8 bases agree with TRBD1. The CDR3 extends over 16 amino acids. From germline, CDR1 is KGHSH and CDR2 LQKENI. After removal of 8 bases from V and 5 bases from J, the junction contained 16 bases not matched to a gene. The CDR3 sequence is CASATQGATGPTEAFF. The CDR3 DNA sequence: TGTGCCAGCGCAACGCAGGGGGCTACCGGTCCGACTGAAGCTTTCTTT.

The CDR3 DNA reads TGTGCCATCAGTGCCGGGGGTAGCAACTACGAGCAGTACTTC. This encodes CAISAGGSNYEQYF. The genes are TRBV10-3 and TRBJ2-7, with D maybe TRBD2 (6 bases). V was shortened by 4 bases and J by 3 bases, with 13 bases between the two germline ends. Germline lookup yields CDR1 ENHRY and CDR2 SYGVKD. The CDR3 covers 14 residues.

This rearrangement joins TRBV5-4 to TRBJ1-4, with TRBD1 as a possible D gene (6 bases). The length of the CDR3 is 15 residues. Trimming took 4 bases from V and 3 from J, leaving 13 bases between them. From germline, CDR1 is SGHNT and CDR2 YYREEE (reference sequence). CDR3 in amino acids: CASSTQGFANEKLFF. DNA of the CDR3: TGTGCCAGCAGCACCCAGGGGTTCGCTAATGAAAAACTGTTTTTT. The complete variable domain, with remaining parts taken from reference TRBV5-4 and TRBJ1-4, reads ETGVTQSPTHLIKTRGQQVTLRCSSQSGHNTVSWYQQALGQGPQFIFQYYREEENGRGNFPPRFSGLQFPNYSSELNVNALELDDSALYLCASSTQGFANEKLFFGSGTQLSVL.

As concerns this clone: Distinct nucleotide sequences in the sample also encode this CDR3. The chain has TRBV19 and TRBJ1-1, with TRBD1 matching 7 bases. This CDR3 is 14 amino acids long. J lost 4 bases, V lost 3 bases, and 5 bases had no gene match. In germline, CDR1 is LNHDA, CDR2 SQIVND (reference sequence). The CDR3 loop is CASSMGRGGTEAFF. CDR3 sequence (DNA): TGTGCCAGTAGTATGGGCAGGGGGGGCACTGAAGCTTTCTTT.

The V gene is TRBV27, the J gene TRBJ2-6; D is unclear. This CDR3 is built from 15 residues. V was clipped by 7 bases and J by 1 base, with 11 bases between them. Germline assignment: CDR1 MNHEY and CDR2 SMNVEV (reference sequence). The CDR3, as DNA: TGTGCCAGCACAGAGGTTGGATCTGGGGCCAACGTCCTGACTTTC. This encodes CASTEVGSGANVLTF.

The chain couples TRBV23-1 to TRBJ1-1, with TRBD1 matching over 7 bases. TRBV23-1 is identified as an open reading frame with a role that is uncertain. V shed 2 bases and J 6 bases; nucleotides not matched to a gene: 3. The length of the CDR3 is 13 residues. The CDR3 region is CASSQPDRAEAFF. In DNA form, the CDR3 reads TGCGCCAGCAGTCAACCTGACAGGGCTGAAGCTTTCTTT.

CDR3: CASSLGLPSSYNEQFF. The CDR3 DNA reads as TGCGCCAGCAGCTTGGGACTGCCCAGCTCCTACAATGAGCAGTTCTTC. The chain uses TRBV5-1 and TRBJ2-1; D is unresolved. V lost 0 bases to trimming and J lost 0 bases, with 10 bases between them. Germline CDR1 SGHRS, CDR2 YFSETQ. This CDR3 region has 16 residues.

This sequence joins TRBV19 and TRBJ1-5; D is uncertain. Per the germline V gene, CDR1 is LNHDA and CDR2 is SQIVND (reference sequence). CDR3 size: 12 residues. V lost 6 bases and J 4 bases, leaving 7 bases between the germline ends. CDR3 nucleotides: TGTGCCAGTAGGGAATGGAATCAGCCCCAGCATTTT. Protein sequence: CASREWNQPQHF.

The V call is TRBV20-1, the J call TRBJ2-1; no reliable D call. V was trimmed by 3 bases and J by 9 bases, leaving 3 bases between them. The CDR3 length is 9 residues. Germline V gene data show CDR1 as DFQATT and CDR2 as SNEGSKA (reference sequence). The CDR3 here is CSASGEQFF. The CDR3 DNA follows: TGCAGTGCTAGTGGTGAGCAGTTCTTC.

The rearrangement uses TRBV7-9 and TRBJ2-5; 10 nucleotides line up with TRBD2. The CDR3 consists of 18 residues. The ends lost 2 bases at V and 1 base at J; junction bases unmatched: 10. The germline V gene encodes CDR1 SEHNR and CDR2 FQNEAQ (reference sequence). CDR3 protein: CASSLFQGLASVQETQYF. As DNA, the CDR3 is TGTGCCAGCAGCTTATTTCAGGGACTAGCGTCTGTCCAAGAGACCCAGTACTTC.

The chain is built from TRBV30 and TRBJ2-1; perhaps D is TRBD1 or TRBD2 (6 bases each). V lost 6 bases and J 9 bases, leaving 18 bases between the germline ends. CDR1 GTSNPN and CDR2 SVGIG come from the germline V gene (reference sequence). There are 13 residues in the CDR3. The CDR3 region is CACRGRDHGEQFF. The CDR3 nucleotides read TGTGCCTGCCGGGGGCGGGACCATGGTGAGCAGTTCTTC.

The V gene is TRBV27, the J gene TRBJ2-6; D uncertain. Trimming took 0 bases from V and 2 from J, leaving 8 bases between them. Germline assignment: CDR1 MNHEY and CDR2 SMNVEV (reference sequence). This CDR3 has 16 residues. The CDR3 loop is CASSLSGPPGANVLTF. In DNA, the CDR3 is TGTGCCAGCAGTTTATCCGGTCCCCCTGGGGCCAACGTCCTGACTTTC.

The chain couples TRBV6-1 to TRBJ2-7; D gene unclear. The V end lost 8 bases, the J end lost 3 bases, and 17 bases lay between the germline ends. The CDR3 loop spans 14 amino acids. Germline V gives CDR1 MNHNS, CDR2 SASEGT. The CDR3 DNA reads TGTGCCAGCTCCCTCCCAGCTGGATTCTACGAGCAGTACTTC. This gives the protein CASSLPAGFYEQYF.

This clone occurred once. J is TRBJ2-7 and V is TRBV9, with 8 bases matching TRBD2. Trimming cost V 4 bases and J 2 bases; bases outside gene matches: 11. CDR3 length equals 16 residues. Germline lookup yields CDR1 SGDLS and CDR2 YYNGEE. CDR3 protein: CASSSSETSATYEQYF. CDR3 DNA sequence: TGTGCCAGCAGCTCCTCCGAGACTAGCGCCACCTACGAGCAGTACTTC.